The rows below give T cell receptor beta chains drawn from one sample of a study of blood T cell repertoires in COVID-19. The repertoire was sequenced with immunoSEQ multiplex PCR; TCRdb's copy has only in-frame clones and lacks some. Here the sample spans 200,000 to 300,000 clones, 75% to 90% being singletons. Sequenced sample: PBMCs or T cells enriched from blood (not recorded which). These TCRs come from a man aged 35 to 55 who had recovered from COVID-19. Each CDR3 is given with its conserved first and last residue. Fields, in order: D gene, V gene, J gene, CDR3 protein. The D gene is left open where the match is weak.

D: -
V: TRBV6-2/TRBV6-3
J: TRBJ2-7
CDR3: CASSYPDRKFYEQYF

D: TRBD1
V: TRBV15
J: TRBJ1-4
CDR3: CATSRDLAGGNEKLFF

D: TRBD2
V: TRBV6-5
J: TRBJ2-1
CDR3: CASTRGRPNEQFF

D: TRBD1
V: TRBV27
J: TRBJ1-1
CDR3: CASSLGQGDTEAFF

D: TRBD2
V: TRBV14
J: TRBJ2-5
CDR3: CASRIAGAETQYF

D: TRBD1
V: TRBV9
J: TRBJ1-3
CDR3: CASSIQGTLESSGNTIYF

D: TRBD1
V: TRBV14
J: TRBJ1-2
CDR3: CASSQELTGGYTF

D: TRBD1
V: TRBV18
J: TRBJ2-7
CDR3: CASSPGQGAREQYF

D: -
V: TRBV2
J: TRBJ1-2
CDR3: CASRLSIYGYTF

D: TRBD2
V: TRBV5-1
J: TRBJ2-7
CDR3: CASSWRTSGSIYEQYF

D: TRBD1
V: TRBV3-1/TRBV3-2
J: TRBJ1-6
CDR3: CASSQVPGQPFHF

D: -
V: TRBV27
J: TRBJ1-4
CDR3: CASSLTTPNFSPLGEKLFF

D: -
V: TRBV4-3
J: TRBJ2-7
CDR3: CASSQDNGAYEQYF

D: TRBD2
V: TRBV28
J: TRBJ2-1
CDR3: CASSASSGINPTNEQFF

D: TRBD1
V: TRBV2
J: TRBJ2-1
CDR3: CASSPTGYNEQFF

D: -
V: TRBV28
J: TRBJ1-6
CDR3: CASSLGGQGFSLHF

D: TRBD2
V: TRBV29-1
J: TRBJ2-1
CDR3: CSVRQTSGTSYNEQFF

D: -
V: TRBV28
J: TRBJ2-1
CDR3: CASSFDRVRQKASYNEQFF

D: -
V: TRBV7-6
J: TRBJ2-3
CDR3: CASSLAPRIGSLTNTDTQYF

D: TRBD2
V: TRBV6-4
J: TRBJ2-1
CDR3: CASSESGGARNEQFF

D: TRBD2
V: TRBV7-2
J: TRBJ2-2
CDR3: CASSPRLATGELFF

D: TRBD1
V: TRBV18
J: TRBJ1-4
CDR3: CASSSGQGGEKLFF

D: -
V: TRBV24-1
J: TRBJ1-2
CDR3: CATSAPDRNYGYTF

D: -
V: TRBV14
J: TRBJ2-7
CDR3: CASSQALRVGEQYF

D: -
V: TRBV19
J: TRBJ1-1
CDR3: CASSMASVRVMNTEAFF

D: TRBD1
V: TRBV9
J: TRBJ2-1
CDR3: CASSGGQGLYNEQFF